This entry lists 14 T cell receptor beta chains sequenced from one sample in a study of shared clonotypes between healthy human individuals. Sequencing was performed with immunoSEQ multiplex PCR; in TCRdb, only in-frame clones are kept and a portion is missing. The data hold a few million clones, with approximately 93% observed a single time. Source material: naive CD4+ T cells from PBMCs. Subset specified: CD45RA+ positively selected. These receptors came from a man aged 18 to 35 in good health. Some clones in this sample may be carry-over from other donors' samples.

This clone has only a few counts. The sample contains more than one DNA sequence encoding this CDR3. The chain has TRBV6-1 and TRBJ1-1; D perhaps matches TRBD1 (5 bases). From germline, CDR1 is MNHNS and CDR2 SASEGT. CDR3 length: 13 amino acids. Trimming pared 7 bases from V and 1 base from J, leaving 10 bases between. This chain's CDR3 is CASTVDRNTEAFF. The CDR3, as DNA: TGTGCCAGCACCGTCGACAGGAACACTGAAGCTTTCTTT.

This rearrangement joins TRBV28 to TRBJ2-2; the D is unclear. The CDR3 runs 16 residues. Germline V gene sequence: CDR1 MDHEN, CDR2 SYDVKM. The V gene lost 8 bases and the J gene lost 1 base, with 17 bases spanning the gap. The CDR3 DNA reads TGTGCCAGCGGCGCTGACCGACTCTTGAACACCGGGGAGCTGTTTTTT. Protein: CASGADRLLNTGELFF.

This sequence joins TRBV7-9 and TRBJ1-2; D not resolved. There are 15 residues in the CDR3. Trimming pared 0 bases from V and 8 bases from J, leaving 16 bases between. The germline gives CDR1 SEHNR, CDR2 FQNEAQ (reference sequence). The CDR3 here is CASSLARGIAGGYTF. In DNA, the CDR3 is TGTGCCAGCAGCTTAGCGCGAGGAATCGCGGGCGGCTACACCTTC.

The chain combines TRBV9 with TRBJ2-7, with D perhaps matching TRBD1 (5 bases). The ends were cut back, 2 bases at V and 5 bases at J, with 14 bases in the middle. CDR1 is SGDLS and CDR2 is YYNGEE in the germline V gene. This CDR3 is 14 amino acids long. CDR3 loop: CASSVQGETNEQYF. The CDR3 coding sequence is TGTGCCAGCAGCGTTCAGGGTGAAACCAACGAGCAGTACTTC.

This chain links TRBV9 with TRBJ2-5, with 12 bases fitting TRBD2. Germline CDR1 reads SGDLS; CDR2 reads YYNGEE. The V segment lost 4 bases and the J segment 5 bases; nucleotides outside the gene matches: 9. The CDR3 totals 16 residues. The CDR3 DNA follows: TGTGCCAGCAGCTCGTGGACTAGCGGGGTCCGGGAGACCCAGTACTTC. As protein: CASSSWTSGVRETQYF. Drawing the rest from reference TRBV9 and TRBJ2-5, the complete variable domain is DSGVTQTPKHLITATGQRVTLRCSPRSGDLSVYWYQQSLDQGLQFLIQYYNGEERAKGNILERFSAQQFPDLHSELNLSSLELGDSALYFCASSSWTSGVRETQYFGPGTRLLVL.

This chain uses TRBV2 with TRBJ1-2; D unclear. Per germline, CDR1 SNHLY and CDR2 FYNNEI. Trimming took off 3 bases at V and 4 bases at J, with 6 bases between the two ends. This CDR3 contains 12 residues. The CDR3 coding sequence is TGTGCCAGCAGTGATTTTCTCTATGGCTACACCTTC. It is translated as CASSDFLYGYTF.

The chain recombines TRBV28 with TRBJ1-2; 8 bases agree with TRBD1. V was pared by 6 bases and J by 4 bases, with 10 bases of the junction left unmatched. The germline V gene has CDR1 MDHEN and CDR2 SYDVKM. This CDR3 region has 15 residues. This CDR3 reads CASRATGGSGYGYTF. The CDR3 region has the DNA TGTGCCAGCAGGGCAACAGGGGGATCTGGCTATGGCTACACCTTC.

The chain has TRBV28 and TRBJ2-7, with 8 bases aligning to TRBD1. In germline, CDR1 is MDHEN, CDR2 SYDVKM. With V trimmed by 4 bases and J by 9 bases, 5 bases remained unmatched. The CDR3 loop spans 12 amino acids. This CDR3 reads CASSSQGQGQYF. CDR3 sequence (DNA): TGTGCCAGCAGTTCCCAAGGACAGGGGCAGTACTTC.

The V and J genes are TRBV7-9 and TRBJ2-4, with a possible D match to TRBD1 (5 bases). Germline-derived CDR1 and CDR2 are SEHNR and FQNEAQ (reference sequence). Deletions cut 3 bases from V and 13 bases from J, with 16 bases between. The CDR3 contains 13 residues. CDR3 region: CASSFTSDSPQYF. In nucleotides, the CDR3 is TGTGCCAGCAGCTTCACCTCAGACAGCCCCCAGTACTTC.

The rearrangement links TRBV10-2 to TRBJ2-1; D is unresolved. Germline CDR1 is WSHSY and CDR2 is SAAADI. CDR3 length equals 13 residues. With 3 bases removed from V and 3 bases from J, the gap between germline ends came to 6 bases. CDR3 coding DNA: TGCGCCAGCAGTGAATTCCGCTACAATGAGCAGTTCTTC. This encodes CASSEFRYNEQFF.

The CDR3: CASSRGETGGPRDYGYTF. The CDR3 region has the DNA TGTGCCAGCAGCCGAGGGGAAACAGGGGGCCCTCGGGACTATGGCTACACCTTC. The rearrangement links TRBV7-3 to TRBJ1-2; 9 bases line up with TRBD1. With V trimmed by 5 bases and J by 3 bases, 16 bases remained unmatched. Per the germline V gene, CDR1 is SGHTA and CDR2 is FQGTGA. CDR3 size: 18 residues.

The genes are TRBV27 and TRBJ1-5; D remains unclear. This CDR3 is built from 13 residues. The germline CDR1 and CDR2 sequences are MNHEY and SMNVEV (reference sequence). Trimming stripped 2 bases from V and 6 bases from J, with 8 bases between. The chain's CDR3 is CASSLQVFQPQHF. CDR3 DNA sequence: TGTGCCAGCAGTTTACAAGTCTTTCAGCCCCAGCATTTT.

Points on this clone: Other DNA sequences in the sample encode the same CDR3. The chain recombines TRBV10-3 with TRBJ2-7; D is undetermined. Germline lookup yields CDR1 ENHRY and CDR2 SYGVKD. CDR3 size: 12 residues. Trimming removed 6 bases from V and 2 bases from J, with 8 bases in between. The CDR3 DNA sequence: TGTGCCATCAGCACGGTAGCCTACGAGCAGTACTTC. This gives the protein CAISTVAYEQYF.

The genes are TRBV9 and TRBJ1-2; possible D gene TRBD1, 5 bases. Trimming removed 0 bases at V and 4 bases at J, with 13 bases between. The length of the CDR3 is 15 residues. CDR1 is SGDLS, CDR2 YYNGEE, per germline. CDR3 DNA: TGTGCCAGCAGCGTAGATTCAGGGCCCACCTATGGCTACACCTTC. This translates into CASSVDSGPTYGYTF.